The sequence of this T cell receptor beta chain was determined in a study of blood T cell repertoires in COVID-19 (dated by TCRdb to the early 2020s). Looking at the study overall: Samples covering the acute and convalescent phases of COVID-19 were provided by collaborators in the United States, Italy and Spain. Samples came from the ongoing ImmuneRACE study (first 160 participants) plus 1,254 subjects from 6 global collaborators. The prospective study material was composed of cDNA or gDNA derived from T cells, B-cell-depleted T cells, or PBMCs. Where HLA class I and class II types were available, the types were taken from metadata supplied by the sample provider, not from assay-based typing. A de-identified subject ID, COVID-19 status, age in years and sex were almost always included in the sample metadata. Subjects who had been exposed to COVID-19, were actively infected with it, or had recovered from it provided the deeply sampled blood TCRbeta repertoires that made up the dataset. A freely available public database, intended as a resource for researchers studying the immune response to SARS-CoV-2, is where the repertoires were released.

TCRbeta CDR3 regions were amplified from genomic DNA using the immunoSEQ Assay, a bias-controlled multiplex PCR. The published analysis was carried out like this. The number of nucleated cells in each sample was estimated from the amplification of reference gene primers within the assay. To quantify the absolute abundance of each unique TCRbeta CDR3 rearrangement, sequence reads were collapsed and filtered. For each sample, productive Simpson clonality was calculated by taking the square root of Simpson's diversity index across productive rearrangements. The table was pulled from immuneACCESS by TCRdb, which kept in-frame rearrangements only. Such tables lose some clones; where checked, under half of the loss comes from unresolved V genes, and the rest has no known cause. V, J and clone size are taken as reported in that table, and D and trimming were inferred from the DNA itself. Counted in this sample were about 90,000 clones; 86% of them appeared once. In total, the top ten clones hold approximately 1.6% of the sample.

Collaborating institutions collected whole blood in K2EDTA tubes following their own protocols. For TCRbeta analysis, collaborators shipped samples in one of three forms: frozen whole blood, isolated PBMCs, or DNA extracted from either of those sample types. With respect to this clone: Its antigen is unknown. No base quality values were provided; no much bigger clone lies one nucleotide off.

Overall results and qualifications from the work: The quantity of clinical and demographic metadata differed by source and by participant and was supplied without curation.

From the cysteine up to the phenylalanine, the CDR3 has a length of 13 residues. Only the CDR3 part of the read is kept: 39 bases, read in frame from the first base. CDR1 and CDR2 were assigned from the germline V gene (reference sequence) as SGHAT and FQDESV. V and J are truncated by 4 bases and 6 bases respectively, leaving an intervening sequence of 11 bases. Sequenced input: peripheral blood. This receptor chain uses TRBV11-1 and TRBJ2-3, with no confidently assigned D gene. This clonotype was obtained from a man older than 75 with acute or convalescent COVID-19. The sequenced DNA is TGTGCCAGCAGCTCGCAGGTTCGTGATACGCAGTATTTT. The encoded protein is CASSSQVRDTQYF. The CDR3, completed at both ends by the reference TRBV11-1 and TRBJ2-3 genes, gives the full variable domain EAEVAQSPRYKITEKSQAVAFWCDPISGHATLYWYRQILGQGPELLVQFQDESVVDDSQLPKDRFSAERLKGVDSTLKIQPAELGDSAMYLCASSSQVRDTQYFGPGTRLTVL.